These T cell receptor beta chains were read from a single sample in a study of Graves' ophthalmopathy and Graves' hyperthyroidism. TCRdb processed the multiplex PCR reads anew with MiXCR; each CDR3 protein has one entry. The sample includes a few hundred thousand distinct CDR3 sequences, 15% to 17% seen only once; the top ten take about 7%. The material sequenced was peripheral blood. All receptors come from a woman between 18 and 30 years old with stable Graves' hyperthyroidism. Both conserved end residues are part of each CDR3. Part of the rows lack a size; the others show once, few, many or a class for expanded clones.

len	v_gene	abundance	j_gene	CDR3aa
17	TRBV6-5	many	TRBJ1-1	CASSYSSRRQTNTEAFF
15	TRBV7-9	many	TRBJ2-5	CASSSFGSGGQTQYF
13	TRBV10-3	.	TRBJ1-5	CASSAEHNQPQHF
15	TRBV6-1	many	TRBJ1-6	CASSPQQANNSPLHF
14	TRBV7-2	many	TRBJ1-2	CASSSGQGALGYTF
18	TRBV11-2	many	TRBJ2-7	CASSPISRRTGDLYEQYF
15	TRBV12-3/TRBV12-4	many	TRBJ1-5	CASSLARGSSQPQHF
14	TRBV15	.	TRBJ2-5	CATSRDDSQETQYF
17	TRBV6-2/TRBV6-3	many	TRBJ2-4	CASSSLVGSGGKNIQYF
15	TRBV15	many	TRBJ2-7	CATSRDNSGSYEQYF
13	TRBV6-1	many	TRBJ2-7	CASSDRGAYEQYF
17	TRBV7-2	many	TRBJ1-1	CASSLAKQGTGTTEAFF
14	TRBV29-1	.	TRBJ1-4	CSVGGDSGYEKLFF
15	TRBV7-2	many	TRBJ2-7	CASSWTGTAPSEQYF
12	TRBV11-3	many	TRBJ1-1	CASSLQRSEAFF
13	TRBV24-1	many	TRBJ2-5	CATSGTYQETQYF
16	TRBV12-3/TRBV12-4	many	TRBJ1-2	CASTPTNGGTNYGYTF
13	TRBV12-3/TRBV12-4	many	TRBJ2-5	CASSWDPQETQYF
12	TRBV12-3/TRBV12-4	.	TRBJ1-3	CASSFVGNTLYF
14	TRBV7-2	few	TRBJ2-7	CASSLSRDSYEQYF
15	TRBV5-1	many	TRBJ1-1	CASSLDGRTNTEAFF
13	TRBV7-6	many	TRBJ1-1	CASSSGRNTEAFF
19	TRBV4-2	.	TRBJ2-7	CASSPGFLFRGFNFYEQYF
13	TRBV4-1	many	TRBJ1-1	CASSQGLATEAFF